These T cell receptor beta chains were read from a single sample in a study of TIL therapy for anti-PD-1-resistant metastatic lung cancer. Profiled with immunoSEQ multiplex PCR; TCRdb holds only in-frame clones, not every one. Found here are tens of thousands of clones, more than 60% of them singletons; the top ten hold about 6%. Specimen: blood, collected at baseline. The source of these receptors is a person aged 30 to 80 with non-small cell lung cancer. Each CDR3 is given with its conserved first and last residue.

v_call	j_call	cdr3_aa
TRBV5-1	TRBJ1-3	CASSRTRDTIYF
TRBV18	TRBJ2-6	CASSPQRVSSGANVLTF
TRBV28	TRBJ2-7	CASTGVYEQYF
TRBV7-2	TRBJ1-1	CASSLTPPRDKTEAFF
TRBV7-8	TRBJ1-3	CASSFGTSFENTIYF
TRBV29-1	TRBJ2-5	CSVDKLAASETQYF
TRBV11-2	TRBJ1-2	CASSSKTGGYGYTF
TRBV13	TRBJ1-2	CASSSTGGYGYGYTF
TRBV10-3	TRBJ2-1	CAISEPGLAGASYNEQFF
TRBV28	TRBJ1-2	CASSPSGAHSSNYGYTF
TRBV10-3	TRBJ2-7	CATRDSNPSYEQYF
TRBV28	TRBJ1-5	CASSSTGGTSNQPQHF
TRBV2	TRBJ1-5	CASSSDRDGQPQHF
TRBV15	TRBJ2-7	CATSSMEGNYEQYF